This TCR beta chain was found in a study of T cells after yellow fever vaccination. Concerning this clonotype itself: Its antigen is still unknown.

Study observations and caveats: Any FACS-sorted repertoire could hold abundant clonotypes that contaminate it from the bulk population. Peak timing came faster in the weaker secondary response, day 5 versus 15. Booster samples showed a return of most primary-vaccination clones (around 96% CD4, 70% to 90% CD8).

CDR1 and CDR2 (germline): LGHNA, YSLEER. V lost 0 bases and J lost 3, with 5 bases in between. The CDR3 contains 13 residues. 5'RACE template switching generated TCR cDNA, adding a universal primer site and UMIs. TCRdb re-analysed the 5' RACE reads in MiXCR, keeping a single row per CDR3 protein. The sample holds some 340,000 distinct CDR3 sequences, approximately 12% seen once. Specimen: CD4+ T cells sorted from PBMCs, collected 45 days after the yellow fever booster vaccination. This TCR derives from a man between 18 and 35 years old who received the YFV17D yellow fever vaccine. This chain uses TRBV4-3 with TRBJ1-1; D unresolved. CDR3: CASSQESDTEAFF. CDR3 bases: TGCGCCAGCAGCCAAGAGTCGGACACTGAAGCTTTCTTT.